This entry lists 25 T cell receptor beta chains sequenced from one sample in a study of T-cell reconstitution after alpha-beta-depleted transplantation in children. The authors prepared the TCRbeta library with unique molecular identifiers. MiXCR, run by TCRdb on the PCR reads, gives a single entry per CDR3 protein. The sample shows 200,000 to 250,000 distinct CDR3 sequences, 12% of them seen only once. Sequences were derived from PBMCs from the stem cell graft donor, sampled from the stem cell graft. Receptors originate from a human donor who donated a stem cell graft to a child with acute lymphoblastic leukemia.

This clonotype was observed at least ten times. The genes are TRBV5-1 and TRBJ1-6; a possible D gene is TRBD1 (5 bases). Germline V CDR1 and CDR2: SGHRS, YFSETQ. The CDR3 is made up of 15 amino acids. The V and J ends lost 4 bases and 10 bases respectively, with 18 bases between them. The CDR3 here is CASSRQVGRESPLHF. In DNA, the CDR3 is TGCGCCAGCAGCCGCCAGGTGGGGCGTGAATCACCCCTCCACTTT.

This clonotype was picked up a small number of times. The chain joins TRBV5-1 to TRBJ2-7; TRBD1 aligns across 8 bases. J was trimmed by 5 bases and V by 0 bases; bases with no gene match: 4. Germline values: CDR1 SGHRS, CDR2 YFSETQ. The CDR3 runs 14 residues. CDR3 DNA sequence: TGCGCCAGCAGCTTGGGGACAGGGAACCACGAGCAGTACTTC. Translation: CASSLGTGNHEQYF.

The table lists this clonotype with a few counts. CDR3 sequence (DNA): TGCAGTGCTGAAGGGACTAGCGGGAGTGCTTCCTACAATGAGCAGTTCTTC. Amino acids: CSAEGTSGSASYNEQFF. The V gene is TRBV20-1, the J gene TRBJ2-1; 14 bases are a match to TRBD2. The CDR3 extends over 17 amino acids. CDR1 and CDR2 from the germline V gene are DFQATT and SNEGSKA (reference sequence). The V segment lost 5 bases and the J segment 1 base; nucleotides outside the gene matches: 7.

Many counts were recorded for this clonotype. One junction end does not reproduce the germline sequence, and a read error may be involved. V usage is TRBV5-1 and J usage is TRBJ1-6; maybe TRBD1 (5 bases). The CDR3 runs to 14 residues. Germline V gene sequence: CDR1 SGHRS, CDR2 YFSETQ. The CDR3 region has the DNA TGCGCCAGCAGTTTGGGAGGGGCGCGTATACCCCTCCACTTT. It translates to CASSLGGARIPLHF.

This clonotype was seen many times. The chain combines TRBV27 with TRBJ1-1, with a tentative D call TRBD1 (5 bases). Deletions cut 5 bases from V and 7 bases from J, with 17 bases between. The CDR3 consists of 14 residues. Germline V CDR1 and CDR2: MNHEY, SMNVEV (reference sequence). The CDR3 region is CASSPAGVLSEAFF. The CDR3 nucleotides read TGTGCCAGCAGTCCAGCGGGGGTTCTTAGTGAAGCTTTCTTT.

The chain recombines TRBV11-1 with TRBJ2-1; 9 bases are shared with TRBD2. Trimming at V came to 1 base and at J to 7 bases, leaving 17 bases not matched to a gene. Germline assignment: CDR1 SGHAT and CDR2 FQDESV (reference sequence). CDR3 size: 19 residues. The CDR3 nucleotides are TGTGCCAGCAGCTTAGGGGTTAGCGGGAGAAGCCGGACACAGAATGAGCAGTTCTTC. Amino acid sequence: CASSLGVSGRSRTQNEQFF.

In its sample, this clonotype was seen many times. This chain links TRBV7-6 with TRBJ1-1, with D perhaps TRBD1 (6 bases). The CDR3 loop spans 14 amino acids. The germline V gene encodes CDR1 SGHVS and CDR2 FNYEAQ. Trimming removed 5 bases from V and 3 bases from J, with 13 bases in between. In DNA form, the CDR3 reads TGTGCCAGCAGCGCTTGGGGGGCCGACACTGAAGCTTTCTTT. It codes for CASSAWGADTEAFF.

This clonotype was seen a single time. Since a much larger clone is just one base distant, this may be a read error. No conserved phenylalanine or tryptophan ends this CDR3, so it is likely a read error. This CDR3 reads CASSGTSGETQYL. In DNA, the CDR3 is TGTGCCAGCAGCGGGACTAGCGGAGAGACCCAGTACCTC. V usage is TRBV7-2 and J usage is TRBJ2-5; 11 positions match TRBD2. V lost 5 bases, J lost 4 bases, and 0 bases stayed unmatched. This CDR3 contains 13 residues. Per the germline V gene, CDR1 is SGHTA and CDR2 is FQGNSA.

The chain's CDR3 is CASSLLSGGPYNEQFF. The CDR3 nucleotides are TGTGCCAGCAGCCTCTTGAGTGGAGGCCCCTACAATGAGCAGTTCTTC. The chain combines TRBV5-5 with TRBJ2-1; weak D call: TRBD2 (5 bases). Germline CDR1 SGHKS, CDR2 YYEKEE (reference sequence). The CDR3 consists of 16 residues. Trimming stripped 4 bases from V and 2 bases from J, with 16 bases between.

This clonotype was counted ten times or more. V gene TRBV4-3 combines with J gene TRBJ2-1, with TRBD2 identical over 8 bases. V was clipped by 8 bases and J by 10 bases; unmatched bases: 13. The CDR3 covers 14 residues. The germline gives CDR1 LGHNA, CDR2 YSLEER. The DNA of the CDR3 is TGCGCCAGCCGCGCGGGACTAGTGAACGGCGAGCAGTTCTTC. The encoded protein is CASRAGLVNGEQFF.

This clonotype showed up many times. The chain has TRBV5-1 and TRBJ2-5; the D is unclear. The V end was cut by 0 bases, the J end by 2 bases, with 11 bases between. The length of the CDR3 is 15 residues. Germline-derived CDR1 and CDR2 are SGHRS and YFSETQ. In DNA form, the CDR3 reads TGCGCCAGCAGCTTGGAGAGGCCAGGTCAAGAGACCCAGTACTTC. Its protein is CASSLERPGQETQYF.

To note about this clonotype: A much more abundant neighbour one base away suggests this may be a read error. The V gene is TRBV12-3 or TRBV12-4, the J gene TRBJ2-1; no clear D gene. Trimming removed 3 bases at V and 9 bases at J, with 18 bases between. The CDR3 has 15 amino acids. CDR3 DNA sequence: TGTGCCAGCAGTTTTAAGGATAAAATATTCGGTGAGCAGTTCTTC. This codes for CASSFKDKIFGEQFF.

This clonotype was found many times. The chain employs TRBV16 and TRBJ2-7; tentatively, D is TRBD1 (5 bases). Trimming shortened V by 3 bases and J by 0 bases, and 6 bases separated the two germline ends. Germline CDR1 KGHSY, CDR2 FQNENV. The CDR3 is made up of 13 amino acids. The CDR3 reads CASSHQGSYEQYF. CDR3 nucleotides: TGTGCCAGCAGCCATCAGGGCTCCTACGAGCAGTACTTC.

This clonotype was observed many times. The CDR3 DNA is TGTGCCAGCAGCCACGACAGGAGCTATGGCTACACCTTC. Translated: CASSHDRSYGYTF. The chain uses TRBV12-3 or TRBV12-4 and TRBJ1-2; TRBD1 might be the D (6 bases). There are 13 residues in the CDR3. Trimming pared 6 bases from V and 4 bases from J, leaving 12 bases between.

This clonotype was recorded at least ten times. The chain joins TRBV20-1 to TRBJ2-5, with D possibly being TRBD2 (6 bases). The V end was cut by 3 bases, the J end by 8 bases, with 16 bases between. This CDR3 comprises 13 residues. In germline, CDR1 is DFQATT, CDR2 SNEGSKA (reference sequence). The CDR3 DNA reads TGCAGTGCTAGTCCTAGACTGGGAGGTACCCAGTACTTC. Translating gives CSASPRLGGTQYF.

This clonotype has ten or more counts. This chain uses TRBV12-3 or TRBV12-4 with TRBJ1-2, with D possibly being TRBD1 (6 bases). The V gene lost 1 base and the J gene lost 8 bases, with 11 bases spanning the gap. The CDR3 is made up of 13 amino acids. In DNA, the CDR3 is TGTGCCAGCAGTTTAGGACAGGTGGTCGGCTACACCTTC. Encoded protein: CASSLGQVVGYTF.

This clonotype was observed many times. This chain uses TRBV10-3 with TRBJ2-1, with 8 bases matching TRBD2. The CDR3 has 18 amino acids. Germline V gives CDR1 ENHRY, CDR2 SYGVKD. V was clipped by 0 bases and J by 8 bases; unmatched bases: 15. The DNA for the CDR3 is TGTGCCATCAGTGAGTCGATGGTACTGGCGGGAGGCCCGCATGAGCAGTTCTTC. Translation: CAISESMVLAGGPHEQFF.

This clonotype was recorded at least ten times. The chain joins TRBV20-1 to TRBJ2-3; the D is unclear. V lost 4 bases and J lost 0, with 14 bases in between. The CDR3 totals 15 residues. CDR1 DFQATT and CDR2 SNEGSKA come from the germline V gene (reference sequence). The CDR3 region is CSAMSLSWSTDTQYF. Here the CDR3 DNA reads TGCAGTGCTATGTCGTTATCCTGGAGCACAGATACGCAGTATTTT.

This clonotype was counted many times. The rearrangement links TRBV20-1 to TRBJ1-4; TRBD1 matches 12 bases. The CDR3 is 15 amino acids. V lost 0 bases and J lost 9; bases outside the gene matches: 5. CDR1 and CDR2 (germline): DFQATT, SNEGSKA (reference sequence). The CDR3 DNA sequence: TGCAGTGCTAGAGATGCCGGGACAGGGGGCCAAAAACTGTTTTTT. The encoded protein is CSARDAGTGGQKLFF.

This clonotype was detected ten times or more. The chain joins TRBV6-5 to TRBJ2-7; TRBD2 aligns across 9 bases. J was trimmed by 4 bases and V by 0 bases; bases with no gene match: 7. Looked up from germline, CDR1 is MNHEY and CDR2 is SVGAGI. CDR3 length: 16 amino acids. In nucleotides, the CDR3 is TGTGCCAGCAGTTACTCGAAGGCCAGCGGGGGGTACGAGCAGTACTTC. It yields the protein CASSYSKASGGYEQYF.

This clonotype was observed at least ten times. The chain joins TRBV6-5 to TRBJ1-1, with D maybe TRBD1 (5 bases). This CDR3 contains 14 residues. Germline V gene data show CDR1 as MNHEY and CDR2 as SVGAGI. Trimming removed 5 bases from V and 4 bases from J, with 14 bases in between. DNA for the CDR3: TGTGCCAGCAGTACCCCGAGAACAGGCACTGAAGCTTTCTTT. Its translation is CASSTPRTGTEAFF.

This clonotype was seen once. This sequence joins TRBV29-1 and TRBJ1-2; 9 bases are a match to TRBD1. V dropped 6 bases and J dropped 7; count of bases not matched to a gene: 12. The CDR3 totals 14 residues. The germline V gene encodes CDR1 SQVTM and CDR2 ANQGSEA. The CDR3 region has the DNA TGCAGCGTCGTCCTCTCGGGACAGGGAAGTGGCTACACCTTC. Translation gives CSVVLSGQGSGYTF.

This clonotype has a count of ten or more. CDR3 amino acids: CASRVSGVQNEQYF. In DNA, the CDR3 is TGTGCCAGCAGGGTTAGCGGGGTACAAAACGAGCAGTACTTC. The V and J genes are TRBV6-5 and TRBJ2-7; TRBD2 agrees at 8 bases. This CDR3 region has 14 residues. Per the germline V gene, CDR1 is MNHEY and CDR2 is SVGAGI. V dropped 6 bases and J dropped 5; count of bases not matched to a gene: 9.

The table lists this clonotype with many counts. The chain has TRBV12-3 or TRBV12-4 and TRBJ2-3; no definite D call. The CDR3 is 15 amino acids. Deletions cut 3 bases from V and 0 bases from J, with 10 bases between. CDR3: CASSFLGTSTDTQYF. Written as DNA, the CDR3 is TGTGCCAGCAGTTTTTTGGGCACTAGCACAGATACGCAGTATTTT.

The table lists this clonotype with many counts. The J gene is TRBJ2-5, the V gene TRBV29-1; 12 bases match TRBD2. The germline V gene has CDR1 SQVTM and CDR2 ANQGSEA. Trimming cost V 6 bases and J 4 bases; bases outside gene matches: 18. The CDR3 runs 18 residues. In DNA, the CDR3 is TGCAGCGTGGGACCACCCGGGACTAGCGGGCGGGTAGGAGAGACCCAGTACTTC. It specifies CSVGPPGTSGRVGETQYF.